Presented here are 3 T cell receptor beta chains from one specimen sequenced in a study of post-analysis software for immune sequencing data. Study-level results: Several TRBV segments (TRBV5-6, TRBV5-1 and TRBV20-1 among them) occurred more frequently in patients than in controls.

cDNA libraries of TCR beta carried unique molecular identifiers. TCRdb analysed the PCR reads with MiXCR anew, one entry per CDR3 protein. The repertoire includes almost 700,000 distinct CDR3 sequences, about 60% of them detected once, and 11% sits in the top ten. These receptors have no identified antigens. Sequencing input: blood. The receptors were sampled from a girl aged 2 to 9 with multiple sclerosis.

This clonotype was observed a handful of times. The chain is built from TRBV7-6 and TRBJ1-1, with TRBD1 identical over 7 bases. With V trimmed by 5 bases and J by 0 bases, 6 bases remained unmatched. The germline CDR1 and CDR2 sequences are SGHVS and FNYEAQ. The CDR3 totals 15 residues. The CDR3 reads CASSRLTGLNTEAFF. In DNA form, the CDR3 reads TGTGCCAGCAGCCGCCTGACAGGGCTGAACACTGAAGCTTTCTTT.

The chain links TRBV29-1 to TRBJ1-2; D remains unclear. Germline V CDR1 and CDR2: SQVTM, ANQGSEA. The V gene lost 4 bases and the J gene lost 2 bases, with 11 bases spanning the gap. The CDR3 extends over 13 amino acids. The CDR3 nucleotides read TGCAGCGTTGTAGAAGGGAGAAACTATGGCTACACCTTC. This codes for CSVVEGRNYGYTF.

V usage is TRBV11-2 and J usage is TRBJ2-5; TRBD2 is a possible D gene (6 bases). Trimming took 1 base from V and 5 from J, leaving 8 bases between them. The CDR3 consists of 13 residues. The germline CDR1 and CDR2 sequences are SGHAT and FQNNGV. The CDR3 DNA follows: TGTGCCAGCAGCTTAGGGGAGGTGGAGACCCAGTACTTC. Translation gives CASSLGEVETQYF.